This T cell receptor beta chain was sequenced for a study of blood T cell repertoires in COVID-19. On the study more broadly: Specimens from acute and convalescent COVID-19 originated in the United States, Italy and Spain. PBMCs, B-cell-depleted T cells, or T cells were the source of the cDNA or gDNA that made up the material.

Clones were read by immunoSEQ multiplex PCR, and TCRdb kept only the in-frame ones, dropping some. The profile shows 350,000 to 400,000 clones, roughly 90% of them singletons. In its sample, this clone was seen once. CDR1 SGHDT and CDR2 YYEEEE come from the germline V gene. V lost 4 bases and J 3 bases, leaving 5 bases between the germline ends. The CDR3 sequence is 12 residues long. The chain uses TRBV5-6 and TRBJ1-3; D not certain. This sequence originates from a woman in her sixties with COVID-19, enrolled during active disease. Source material: peripheral blood. CDR3 loop: CASSPLGNTIYF. The CDR3 DNA reads as TGTGCCAGCAGCCCCCTTGGAAACACCATATATTTT.